The source of this T cell receptor beta chain is a study of shared clonotypes between healthy human individuals. Overall study results and limits: Though the depth was large, rarefaction showed that sorted-subset sequencing was incomplete. Clonotypes shared by all four donors outscored non-shared clonotypes in generation probability. Naive subsets, compared against memory subsets, generally had larger estimated richness values. There were few donors, and this limited the genetic and exposure-history diversity represented.

For this clone: The target antigen is unknown.

Data came from immunoSEQ multiplex PCR; TCRdb stores just in-frame clones and leaves some out. The table records 550,000 to 700,000 clones, less than 80% of them present only once. The V and J ends lost 4 bases and 5 bases, in that order; junction bases with no gene match: 14. The CDR3 runs to 16 residues. The germline gives CDR1 SGHRS, CDR2 YFSETQ. The chain couples TRBV5-1 to TRBJ2-5; TRBD2 aligns across 7 bases. The sequenced sample consisted of memory CD4+ T cells sorted from blood. As to subset: CD45RA-negative fraction. The receptor was derived from a woman in her 30s in good health. The CDR3 nucleotides read TGCGCCAGCAGCCGAGGTCGCGGGAGCCCCTCGGAGACCCAGTACTTC. Translating gives CASSRGRGSPSETQYF.